The TCR beta chain described here comes from a study of blood T cell repertoires in COVID-19. Study-wide context: Researchers got acute and convalescent COVID-19 samples from the United States, Italy and Spain. T cells, B-cell-depleted T cells, or PBMCs supplied cDNA or gDNA.

The authors' processing: Scientists estimated how many nucleated cells there were by amplifying reference gene primers. Here immunoSEQ multiplex PCR was the method, and the copy in TCRdb shows in-frame clones only, minus some. That table is the source of V, J and clone size, and D and trimming were worked out from the DNA. The sample records approximately 280,000 clones, 85% being singletons. With V trimmed by 10 bases and J by 1 base, 3 bases remained unmatched. In germline, CDR1 is ENHRY, CDR2 SYGVKD. This CDR3 contains 12 residues. On this clone: Other nucleotide sequences from this sample produce the same CDR3.

The chain couples TRBV10-3 to TRBJ2-7; 8 positions agree with TRBD1. The sample consisted of peripheral blood. This receptor was taken from a middle-aged man with active or convalescent COVID-19. CDR3 amino acids: CATRQGSYEQYF. CDR3 sequence (DNA): TGTGCCACGAGACAGGGGTCCTACGAGCAGTACTTC.